This T cell receptor (beta chain) was documented in a study of shared clonotypes between healthy human individuals. Trimming removed 7 bases at V and 3 bases at J, with 12 bases between. Germline lookup yields CDR1 MNHNS and CDR2 SASEGT. The length of the CDR3 is 13 residues. Using immunoSEQ multiplex PCR, the repertoire was profiled, and TCRdb retains in-frame clones only, with some absent. In the table there are some 660,000 clones, around 78% of which are singletons. This chain uses TRBV6-1 with TRBJ2-5, with D perhaps matching TRBD2 (6 bases). The receptor was derived from a woman in her 30s in good health. Sequencing was done on a sample of memory CD4+ T cells sorted from blood. Subset defined: CD45RA-negative fraction. CDR3 sequence reads: CASTLAGKETQYF. The CDR3 bases are TGTGCCAGCACGTTGGCGGGAAAAGAGACCCAGTACTTC.